Reported below is one T cell receptor (beta chain). Produced via immunoSEQ multiplex PCR; TCRdb's table is partial and in-frame only. Of 200,000 to 300,000 clones listed, roughly four fifths were seen once; the top ten hold approximately 4.5%. Per germline, CDR1 SNHLY and CDR2 FYNNEI. V was clipped by 4 bases and J by 0 bases, with 19 bases between them. The CDR3 is made up of 18 amino acids. This entry comes from a study of blood T cell repertoires in COVID-19. Study overall: Both acute and convalescent COVID-19 samples were obtained from the United States, Italy and Spain.

The sequence was obtained from a woman in her sixties or seventies with acute or convalescent COVID-19. The source material was peripheral blood. The chain recombines TRBV2 with TRBJ1-3, with D hard to call. The CDR3 nucleotides read TGTGCCAGCAGTGGGGTGGCGTTTGTGAGAGGCTCTGGAAACACCATATATTTT. Amino acids: CASSGVAFVRGSGNTIYF.